One and the same sample provided the 7 T cell receptor beta chains below, sequenced in a study of blood T cell repertoires in COVID-19. Assay used: immunoSEQ multiplex PCR; TCRdb lists only in-frame clones, some missing. This sample has some 350,000 clones, with 88% found just once. Sequenced material: PBMCs or T cells enriched from blood (not recorded which). These receptors came from a young man who had recovered from COVID-19.

This CDR3 reads CASSPFNSGGEGYTF. CDR3 coding DNA: TGTGCCAGCAGCCCTTTCAACTCGGGGGGAGAAGGCTACACCTTC. V is TRBV14 and J is TRBJ1-2, with D possibly being TRBD1 (5 bases). Germline lookup yields CDR1 SGHDN and CDR2 FVKESK. CDR3 length: 15 residues. Trimming shortened V by 4 bases and J by 8 bases, and 20 bases separated the two germline ends.

This chain joins TRBV25-1 and TRBJ2-7, with 7 bases identical to TRBD2. The germline V gene has CDR1 MGHDK and CDR2 SYGVNS. There are 14 residues in the CDR3. The J segment lost 5 bases and the V segment lost 1 base, leaving 5 bases of the junction unmatched. As DNA, the CDR3 is TGTGCCAGCAGTGAATTGCGGGGGAGGAACGAGCAGTACTTC. Protein sequence: CASSELRGRNEQYF.

The chain combines TRBV6-5 with TRBJ1-6; no firm D call. Trimming shortened V by 2 bases and J by 5 bases, and 10 bases separated the two germline ends. The CDR3 covers 15 residues. In germline, CDR1 is MNHEY, CDR2 SVGAGI. The CDR3 protein is CASSYQPGDNSPLHF. In DNA form, the CDR3 reads TGTGCCAGCAGTTACCAACCCGGGGATAATTCACCCCTCCACTTT.

The chain recombines TRBV5-5 with TRBJ1-3; 8 bases are a match to TRBD1. Germline CDR1 and CDR2: SGHKS and YYEKEE (reference sequence). The CDR3 has 15 amino acids. V trimming: 2 bases; J trimming: 0 bases; junction bases outside the gene matches: 1. In nucleotides, the CDR3 is TGTGCCAGCAGCTTAGACAGGGGCTCTGGAAACACCATATATTTT. Protein sequence: CASSLDRGSGNTIYF.

This chain links TRBV6-5 with TRBJ1-4, with D perhaps matching TRBD1 (6 bases). There are 15 residues in the CDR3. Germline V gene sequence: CDR1 MNHEY, CDR2 SVGAGI. V gave up 4 bases and J gave up 8 bases, with 17 bases separating them. The CDR3 reads CASSSGGGAGEKLFF. The CDR3 DNA follows: TGTGCCAGCAGTTCGGGTGGGGGGGCAGGAGAAAAACTGTTTTTT.

The genes are TRBV19 and TRBJ1-2; 8 positions agree with TRBD1. Trimming took 9 bases from V and 1 from J; bases not matched to a gene: 4. The CDR3 has 13 amino acids. Per germline, CDR1 LNHDA and CDR2 SQIVND (reference sequence). The CDR3 sequence is CASSDRGNYGYTF. DNA for the CDR3: TGTGCCAGCTCCGACAGGGGTAACTATGGCTACACCTTC.

J is TRBJ2-3 and V is TRBV29-1; tentatively, D is TRBD1 (6 bases). V lost 3 bases, J lost 1 base, and 8 bases lay in between. CDR3 length: 13 amino acids. Germline-derived CDR1 and CDR2 are SQVTM and ANQGSEA. In DNA form, the CDR3 reads TGCAGCGTTGACGGACAGCGCACAGATACGCAGTATTTT. Encoded protein: CSVDGQRTDTQYF.